This T cell receptor beta chain was found in a study of monozygotic twins with inflammatory bowel disease. General study points: Support was lacking for any single strong IBD-associated signal or clonotype. Against healthy co-twins, IBD patients had lower TCRbeta diversity (measured by inverse Simpson). Patient repertoires may have gained variability from differing immunosuppressive treatments.

Each sample had eight separate cDNA synthesis reactions. TCRdb re-called the 5' RACE reads; every CDR3 protein appears as one record, without DNA. In total, the table holds about 160,000 distinct CDR3 sequences. Comment on this clonotype: Its antigen is as yet unknown.

The CDR3 runs to 15 residues. Per germline, CDR1 MNHEY and CDR2 SMNVEV (reference sequence). The sequence derives from a human donor with ulcerative colitis or Crohn's disease, or a healthy co-twin of an affected twin (not recorded which). The specimen was blood. The chain joins TRBV27 to TRBJ1-4; TCRdb reports TRBD1, a call that lacks DNA to check it against. The CDR3 loop is CASSFSTGTNEKLFF. The full variable domain, in which reference TRBV27 and TRBJ1-4 provide the parts outside the CDR3, is EAQVTQNPRYLITVTGKKLTVTCSQNMNHEYMSWYRQDPGLGLRQIYYSMNVEVTDKGDVPEGYKVSRKEKRNFPLILESPSPNQTSLYFCASSFSTGTNEKLFFGSGTQLSVL.